The clone carrying this T cell receptor beta chain was seen more than once but under ten times. What it binds is not known. This sample is part of a study of cytomegalovirus exposure and HLA in healthy donors. Study-level points and caveats: Versus the approximately 720-donor mean, an Asian-associated ancestry cluster reportedly showed fewer N-insertions in a later analysis. Later analysis found that TCR beta chains associated with HLA were more clonally expanded than other, equally common chains.

The PCR ran on 60 Vbeta and 13 Jbeta primers. Sequenced by immunoSEQ multiplex PCR; TCRdb stores in-frame clones only, minus some. Among about 99,000 clones listed, roughly a tenth were seen once. The ends were cut back, 3 bases at V and 3 bases at J, with 13 bases in the middle. Germline CDR1 is SGDLS and CDR2 is YYNGEE. The CDR3 spans 15 residues. The source is a man aged 35 to 55 in good health and CMV-seropositive. The sample comprised PBMCs. The genes are TRBV9 and TRBJ2-1; possible D gene TRBD2, 5 bases. For the CDR3, the DNA is TGTGCCAGCAGCGCTTCTAGCAGCCGCTACAATGAGCAGTTCTTC. This gives the protein CASSASSSRYNEQFF.